This entry concerns a single TCR beta chain. The sample holds a few counts of this clone. Its antigen remains unidentified. There are no base qualities to consult, and no much larger clone falls within one base. These data belong to a study of PD-1 blockade in classical Hodgkin lymphoma (dated by TCRdb to the early 2020s). For the study in its entirety: Nivolumab dosing was 3 mg/kg intravenously every 2 weeks, continuing until either disease progression or unacceptable toxicity. The study used TCR beta sequencing and CyTOF to define a peripheral blood immune signature of response to PD-1 blockade in classical Hodgkin lymphoma.

The time point label of this sample denotes: cycle 4 day 1 (C4D1), after about 6 weeks of nivolumab. Every trial patient had relapsed following autologous stem cell transplantation, and prior brentuximab vedotin exposure was what differed among cohorts A, B and C. A total of over 50 patients with relapsed/refractory classical Hodgkin lymphoma made up the trial cohort, and each patient's best overall response was complete response, partial response or progressive disease. Single-agent nivolumab was administered to trial patients in the multi-cohort phase II CheckMate 205 trial. An independent review committee assessed best overall response using the 2007 International Working Group response criteria. Trial PBMCs were obtained immediately prior to nivolumab initiation (C1D1) and on therapy at cycle 2 day 1 and cycle 4 day 1. Peripheral blood was collected in 8 mL Vacutainer Cell Preparation Tubes, from which PBMCs were isolated by centrifugation and then cryopreserved.

The germline V gene yields KGHSH for CDR1 and LQKENI for CDR2. V is shortened by 0 bases, J by 3 bases, and the region joining them spans 12 bases. The CDR3 has 16 amino acids, counting the end cysteine and phenylalanine. Only CDR3 DNA is held: 48 bases, read in frame from base 1. The Qiagen DNeasy kit was used to extract genomic DNA both from unsorted PBMCs and from the negatively selected CD4+ and CD8+ fractions. TCR beta CDR3 regions were amplified by immunoSEQ multiplex PCR using primers annealing to V and J segments. A synthetic immune receptor repertoire was used to minimize amplification bias, and remaining bias was computationally removed after sequencing. On the study's bioinformatics: Custom Python scripts were used to quantify repertoire diversity as the Shannon entropy index. Unsorted, CD4+ and CD8+ repertoires were analyzed separately, except in combined analyses where CD4+ and CD8+ sequences were merged in silico. A clone was considered expanded if an increase in frequency of at least 2-fold after treatment relative to C1D1 was found, and a pseudocount of 0.5 was applied to clones undetected at baseline. Clones with 0 or 1 copy at C1D1 were classified as singleton clones, and clones with 2 or more copies were classified as non-singleton clones. Clones expanded in unsorted samples were labelled as CD4+, CD8+ or unknown by matching protein sequences in sorted samples from the same patient. Diversity changes from C1D1 to C4D1 were tested in paired samples using Wilcoxon tests. This immuneACCESS table, as held by TCRdb, lists in-frame sequences with V and J called but not all clones. Of the missing ones, under half trace to an unresolved V gene in checked studies; the others have no known cause. From that table come the V and J calls and clone size; the DNA was used to work out D and trimming. The sample table records under 25,000 clones; around three quarters of these occur just once. Roughly two fifths of the sample belongs to the ten largest clones.

What the research found in general, with its limitations: Diversity was lower in patients who began nivolumab less than 1 year after ASCT, so these patients were left out of later analyses to avoid confounding by immune reconstitution. A significant rise by C4D1 was seen in CD4+ but not CD8+ TCR diversity (p=0.0027 vs p=0.16), with the rise being most apparent in complete responders (p=0.02). Baseline TCR diversity was reported to be lower in newly diagnosed patients than in healthy donors, and even lower in relapsed/refractory patients. The study was limited to a single clinical trial cohort, and causes of repertoire differences, possibly disease activity or prior therapy, remained undefined. Baseline diversity similar to that of newly diagnosed patients was observed in trial patients achieving complete response, whereas significantly lower diversity was observed in partial responders and progressors.

The sequencing used peripheral blood mononuclear cells (PBMCs), collected before the fourth cycle of nivolumab. The chain couples TRBV18 to TRBJ2-1; no D gene can be assigned with confidence. The receptor was derived from a human donor with classical Hodgkin lymphoma. The DNA reads as follows: TGTGCCAGCTCACCACCTGACGCTTCCCTCTACAATGAGCAGTTCTTC. Translated, it reads CASSPPDASLYNEQFF.